These 5 T cell receptor beta chains came from one sample sequenced in a study of CD8 T cells in Susac syndrome. Reverse transcription of roughly 0.5 to 1 ug RNA used random hexamers. One entry per CDR3 protein results from TCRdb running MiXCR on the immunoSEQ multiplex PCR reads. The sample lists approximately 190,000 distinct CDR3 sequences, over 90% seen once, with approximately 0.16% in the top ten. Material for sequencing was CD8+ T cells from PBMCs. All receptors derive from a human donor with Susac syndrome.

V gene TRBV27 combines with J gene TRBJ2-1; D is ambiguous. This CDR3 has 14 amino acids. V shed 3 bases and J shed 4 bases, with 10 bases lying between them. From germline, CDR1 is MNHEY and CDR2 SMNVEV (reference sequence). The CDR3 sequence is CASSFSDWYNEQFF. As DNA, the CDR3 is TGTGCCAGCAGTTTCTCCGATTGGTACAATGAGCAGTTCTTC.

The chain combines TRBV15 with TRBJ2-1; possible D gene TRBD2, 5 bases. V gave up 4 bases and J gave up 8 bases, with 9 bases separating them. This CDR3 is 12 amino acids long. From germline, CDR1 is LNHNV and CDR2 YYDKDF (reference sequence). CDR3 residues: CATSMRTDEQFF. The CDR3 DNA sequence: TGTGCCACCAGCATGCGGACTGATGAGCAGTTCTTC.

The chain combines TRBV6-1 with TRBJ2-1, with a weak D call TRBD2 (5 bases). Trimming left V 6 bases short and J 4 bases short, with 19 bases between. Looked up from germline, CDR1 is MNHNS and CDR2 is SASEGT. The CDR3 loop spans 16 amino acids. CDR3 nucleotide sequence: TGTGCCAGCAGGGGAAGGGTCGGGCTAGCTTACAATGAGCAGTTCTTC. The encoded protein is CASRGRVGLAYNEQFF.

This chain links TRBV27 with TRBJ2-7, with a tentative D call TRBD1 (6 bases). This CDR3 spans 15 amino acids. Germline V gene sequence: CDR1 MNHEY, CDR2 SMNVEV (reference sequence). Trimming pared 0 bases from V and 3 bases from J, leaving 12 bases between. The CDR3 spells CASSLSAGQNYEQYF. The CDR3 DNA sequence: TGTGCCAGCAGTTTATCAGCAGGACAGAACTACGAGCAGTACTTC.

In the case of this clonotype: One end of the junction does not line up with germline, which may come from a read error. The chain is built from TRBV7-7 and TRBJ2-1; 8 positions match TRBD2. Germline V lookup: CDR1 SSHAT, CDR2 FNYEAQ (reference sequence). The CDR3 length is 16 residues. As DNA, the CDR3 is TGTGCTAGCAGCTCCGGGACTAGAGGATTAAAAAATGAGCAGTTCTTC. It specifies CASSSGTRGLKNEQFF.